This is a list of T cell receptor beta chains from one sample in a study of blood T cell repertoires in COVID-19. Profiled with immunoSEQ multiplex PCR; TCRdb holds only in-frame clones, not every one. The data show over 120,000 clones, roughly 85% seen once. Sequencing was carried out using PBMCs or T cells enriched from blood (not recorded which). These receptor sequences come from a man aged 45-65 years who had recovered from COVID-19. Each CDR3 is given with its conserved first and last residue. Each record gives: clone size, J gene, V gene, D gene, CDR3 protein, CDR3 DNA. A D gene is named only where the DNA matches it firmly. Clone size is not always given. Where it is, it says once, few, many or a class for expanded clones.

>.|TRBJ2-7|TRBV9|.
CASSLYYEQYF
TGTGCCAGCAGCCTTTACTACGAGCAGTACTTC
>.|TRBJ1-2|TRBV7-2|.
CASSSGPGLSYGYTF
TGTGCCAGCAGCTCCGGCCCTGGACTGAGCTATGGCTACACCTTC
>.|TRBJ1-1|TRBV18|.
CASSPGRGGGDTEAFF
TGTGCCAGCTCACCAGGAAGGGGCGGAGGGGACACTGAAGCTTTCTTT
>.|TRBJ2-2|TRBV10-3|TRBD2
CAISAWTSGGAGELFF
TGTGCCATCAGTGCTTGGACTAGCGGGGGGGCCGGGGAGCTGTTTTTT
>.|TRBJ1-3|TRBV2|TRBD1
CASRNTGVGNTIYF
TGTGCCAGCAGGAATACAGGGGTCGGAAACACCATATATTTT
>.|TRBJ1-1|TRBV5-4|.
CASSRPGQGRTEAFF
TGTGCCAGCAGCCGACCTGGGCAGGGCCGAACTGAAGCTTTCTTT
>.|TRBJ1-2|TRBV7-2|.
CASSGSGQIAGYTF
TGTGCCAGCAGTGGCTCTGGGCAGATCGCTGGCTACACCTTC
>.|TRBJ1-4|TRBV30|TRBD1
CAWSRSGTGSEKLFF
TGTGCCTGGAGTCGATCCGGGACAGGGAGTGAAAAACTGTTTTTT
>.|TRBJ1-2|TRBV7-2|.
CASSLRDHYGYTF
TGTGCCAGCAGCTTAAGAGATCACTATGGCTACACCTTC
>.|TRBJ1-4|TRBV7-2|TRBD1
CASSLQTGGLEKLFF
TGTGCCAGCAGCCTGCAAACAGGGGGCCTTGAAAAACTGTTTTTT
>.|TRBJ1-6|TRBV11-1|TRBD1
CASSPRQGRNNSPLHF
TGTGCCAGCAGCCCCCGACAGGGGAGGAATAATTCACCCCTCCACTTT
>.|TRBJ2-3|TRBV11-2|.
CASSLESPYTDTQYF
TGTGCCAGCAGCTTAGAATCCCCCTACACAGATACGCAGTATTTT
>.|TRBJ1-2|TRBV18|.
CASSPTDSHEGYTF
TGTGCCAGCTCACCAACCGACAGCCACGAAGGCTACACCTTC
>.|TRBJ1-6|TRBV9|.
CASSQPGLTNSPLHF
TGTGCCAGCAGCCAACCCGGACTTACGAATTCACCCCTCCACTTT
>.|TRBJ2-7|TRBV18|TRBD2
CASSPPGRLAGMTKGEQYF
TGTGCCAGCTCACCACCGGGGCGACTAGCGGGAATGACTAAGGGCGAGCAGTACTTC
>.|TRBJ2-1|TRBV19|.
CASLSNEGSSYNEQFF
TGTGCCAGTCTCTCCAATGAGGGAAGCTCCTACAATGAGCAGTTCTTC
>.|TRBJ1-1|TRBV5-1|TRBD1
CASSPTRGTTEAFF
TGCGCCAGCAGCCCTACCAGGGGGACCACTGAAGCTTTCTTT
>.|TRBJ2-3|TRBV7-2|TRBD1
CASSWDRPEDTQYF
TGTGCCAGCAGCTGGGACAGACCCGAAGATACGCAGTATTTT
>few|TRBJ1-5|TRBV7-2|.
CASSARQNQPQHF
TGTGCCAGCAGCGCCAGACAAAATCAGCCCCAGCATTTT
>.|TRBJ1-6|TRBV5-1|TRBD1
CASSWGTADSPLHF
TGCGCCAGCAGCTGGGGGACAGCTGATTCACCCCTCCACTTT
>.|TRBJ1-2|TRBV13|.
CASSLGLADTVYGYTF
TGTGCCAGCAGCTTAGGCCTGGCGGATACCGTTTATGGCTACACCTTC
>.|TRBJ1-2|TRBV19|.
CASSVKTPVNYGYTF
TGTGCCAGTAGTGTAAAGACACCGGTTAACTATGGCTACACCTTC
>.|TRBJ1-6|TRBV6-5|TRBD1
CASSYQAGGNSPLHF
TGTGCCAGCAGTTACCAAGCAGGGGGCAACTCACCCCTCCACTTT
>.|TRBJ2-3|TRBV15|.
CATSRKVLGLTDTQYF
TGTGCCACCAGCAGGAAGGTCCTAGGACTTACAGATACGCAGTATTTT
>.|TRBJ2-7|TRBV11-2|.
CASSLVAGIPYEQYF
TGTGCCAGCAGCTTAGTGGCAGGGATCCCCTACGAGCAGTACTTC
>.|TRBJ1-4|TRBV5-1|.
CASSAMTGPNEKLFF
TGCGCCAGCAGCGCGATGACAGGACCTAATGAAAAACTGTTTTTT
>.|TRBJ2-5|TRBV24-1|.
CATSDFGGQETQYF
TGTGCCACCAGTGATTTCGGCGGCCAAGAGACCCAGTACTTC
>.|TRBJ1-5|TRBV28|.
CASNNPRGSVSQPQHF
TGTGCCAGCAACAACCCACGCGGTTCGGTATCTCAGCCCCAGCATTTT
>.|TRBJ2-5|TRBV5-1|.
CASSLVGRQETQYF
TGCGCCAGCAGCTTGGTGGGCAGACAAGAGACCCAGTACTTC
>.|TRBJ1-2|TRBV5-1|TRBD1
CASSLDRGNGYTF
TGCGCCAGCAGCTTGGACAGGGGAAATGGCTACACCTTC
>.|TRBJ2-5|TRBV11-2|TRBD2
CASSLVSGVGETQYF
TGTGCCAGCAGCTTAGTTAGCGGGGTAGGAGAGACCCAGTACTTC
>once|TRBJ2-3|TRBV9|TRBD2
CASSVLPTSGGYTDTQYF
TGTGCCAGCAGCGTACTCCCTACTAGCGGGGGGTACACAGATACGCAGTATTTT
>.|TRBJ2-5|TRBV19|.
CASSRVPVWDTETQYF
TGTGCCAGTAGCCGGGTTCCCGTTTGGGACACGGAGACCCAGTACTTC
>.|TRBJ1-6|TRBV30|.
CAWSLLTNSPLHF
TGTGCCTGGAGTCTTTTGACAAATTCACCCCTCCACTTT
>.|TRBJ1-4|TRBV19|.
CASQDRTNEKLFF
TGTGCCAGTCAAGACAGGACTAATGAAAAACTGTTTTTT
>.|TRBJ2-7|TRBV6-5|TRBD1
CASTMGQIYEQYF
TGTGCCAGCACCATGGGACAGATCTACGAGCAGTACTTC
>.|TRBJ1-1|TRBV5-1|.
CASSQGTANTEAFF
TGCGCCAGCAGCCAGGGGACCGCCAACACTGAAGCTTTCTTT
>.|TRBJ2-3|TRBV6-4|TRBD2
CASSVGGSSTDTQYF
TGTGCCAGCAGTGTCGGGGGGTCTAGCACAGATACGCAGTATTTT
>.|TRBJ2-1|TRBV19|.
CASSIVAASYNEQFF
TGTGCCAGTAGTATAGTGGCGGCCTCCTACAATGAGCAGTTCTTC
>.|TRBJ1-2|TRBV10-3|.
CAISDATGVSYGYTF
TGTGCCATCAGTGACGCCACGGGGGTAAGCTATGGCTACACCTTC
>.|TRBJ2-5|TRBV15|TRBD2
CATSSGSASGGARETQYF
TGTGCCACCAGTAGTGGGTCAGCTAGCGGGGGGGCTAGAGAGACCCAGTACTTC
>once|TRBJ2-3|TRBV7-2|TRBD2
CASSRRPSGLTDTQYF
TGTGCCAGCAGTCGGAGACCTAGCGGGCTCACAGATACGCAGTATTTT
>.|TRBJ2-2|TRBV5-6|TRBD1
CASSFRDRGTGELFF
TGTGCCAGCAGCTTCCGGGACAGGGGGACCGGGGAGCTGTTTTTT
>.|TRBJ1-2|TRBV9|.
CASSVSPGNGYTF
TGTGCCAGCAGCGTAAGCCCAGGGAACGGCTACACCTTC
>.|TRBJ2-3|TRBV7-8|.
CASSPSGERITDTQYF
TGTGCCAGCAGCCCATCGGGAGAGAGGATCACAGATACGCAGTATTTT
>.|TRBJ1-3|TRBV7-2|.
CASSYSGNTIYF
TGTGCCAGCAGTTACTCTGGAAACACCATATATTTT
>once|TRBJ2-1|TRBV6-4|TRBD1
CASSDSGTGGNEQFF
TGTGCCAGCAGTGACTCGGGTACAGGGGGCAATGAGCAGTTCTTC
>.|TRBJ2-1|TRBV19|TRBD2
CASSPRTSGRYNEQFF
TGTGCCAGTAGTCCCCGGACTAGCGGGAGGTACAATGAGCAGTTCTTC
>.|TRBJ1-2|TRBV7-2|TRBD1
CASSFKTGDDGYTF
TGTGCCAGCAGCTTTAAGACAGGGGACGATGGCTACACCTTC
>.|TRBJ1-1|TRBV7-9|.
CASSPGGGTEAFF
TGTGCCAGCAGCCCTGGGGGGGGCACTGAAGCTTTCTTT
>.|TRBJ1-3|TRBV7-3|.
CASSFDGGSGNTIYF
TGTGCCAGCAGCTTCGACGGAGGCTCTGGAAACACCATATATTTT
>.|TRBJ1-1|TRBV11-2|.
CASSSSTVNTEAFF
TGTGCCAGCAGCTCGTCGACAGTGAACACTGAAGCTTTCTTT
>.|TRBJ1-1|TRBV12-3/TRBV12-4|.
CASSLSPRAEAFF
TGTGCCAGCAGTTTATCCCCCAGGGCTGAAGCTTTCTTT
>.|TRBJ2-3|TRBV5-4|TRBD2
CASSRGGGTYNTDTQYF
TGTGCCAGCAGCCGGGGGGGCGGAACTTATAACACAGATACGCAGTATTTT
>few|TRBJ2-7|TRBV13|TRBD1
CASSPGQGRFLYEQYF
TGTGCCAGCAGCCCCGGACAGGGGAGGTTCCTCTACGAGCAGTACTTC
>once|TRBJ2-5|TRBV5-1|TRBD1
CASSQGQTETQYF
TGCGCCAGCAGCCAGGGACAGACAGAGACCCAGTACTTC